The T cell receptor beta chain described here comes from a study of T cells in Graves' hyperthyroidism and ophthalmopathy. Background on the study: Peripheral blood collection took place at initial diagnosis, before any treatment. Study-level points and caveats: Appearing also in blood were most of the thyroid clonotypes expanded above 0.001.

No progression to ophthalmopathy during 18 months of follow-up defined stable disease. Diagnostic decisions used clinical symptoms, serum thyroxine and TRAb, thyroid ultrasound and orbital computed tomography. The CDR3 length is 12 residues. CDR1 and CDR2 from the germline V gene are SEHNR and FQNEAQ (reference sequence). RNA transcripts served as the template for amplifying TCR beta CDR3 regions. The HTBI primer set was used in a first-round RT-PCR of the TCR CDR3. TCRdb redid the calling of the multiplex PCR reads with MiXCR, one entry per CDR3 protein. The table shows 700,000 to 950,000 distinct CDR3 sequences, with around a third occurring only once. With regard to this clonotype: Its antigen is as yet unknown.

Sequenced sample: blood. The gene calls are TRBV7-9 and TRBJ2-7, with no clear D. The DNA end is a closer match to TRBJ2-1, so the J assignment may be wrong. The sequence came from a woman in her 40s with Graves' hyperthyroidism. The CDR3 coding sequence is TGTGCCAGCAGCTTAGGCTACAATGAGCAGTTCTTC. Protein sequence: CASSLGYNEQFF.